This T cell receptor beta chain was obtained from a study of T cells in Graves' hyperthyroidism and ophthalmopathy. Turning to the study itself: Peripheral blood collection took place at initial diagnosis, before any treatment.

It was RNA transcripts that yielded the amplified TCR beta CDR3 regions. HTBI primers were employed in a first-round RT-PCR of the TCR CDR3. In TCRdb, the multiplex PCR reads were re-called with MiXCR into one record per CDR3 protein. The sample lists 300,000 to 400,000 distinct CDR3 sequences, 15% to 20% seen once, with roughly 49% in the top ten. No progression to ophthalmopathy during 18 months of follow-up defined stable disease. Recently diagnosed hyperthyroidism of less than 2 months' duration affected patients aged 18 to 65. Extraction of PBMCs used roughly 9.3 ml of fresh peripheral blood. This clonotype was observed a single time. A much more abundant neighbour one base away suggests this may be a read error. The length of the CDR3 is 16 residues. The germline gives CDR1 PRHDT, CDR2 FYEKMQ (reference sequence). Trimming removed 1 base at V and 5 bases at J, with 18 bases between.

The sequenced sample was blood. The chain joins TRBV13 to TRBJ2-7; the D gene could be TRBD1 or TRBD2 (5 bases each). This clonotype was obtained from a woman in her 50s with Graves' hyperthyroidism. CDR3 sequence (DNA): TGTGCCAGCAGCTTAGCACTAGTCTCCCAGGGCGACGAGCAGTACGTC. It yields the protein CASSLALVSQGDEQYV.